Each of the 11 T cell receptor beta chains below was sequenced from the same sample in a study of cytomegalovirus exposure and HLA in healthy donors. Researchers ran the PCR with 60 Vbeta and 13 Jbeta primers. The table came from immunoSEQ multiplex PCR; TCRdb's copy has only in-frame clones and leaves some out. The table shows 200,000 to 300,000 clones, with over 75% occurring only once. Specimen: PBMCs. The receptors originated from a boy younger than 18 in good health and CMV-seronegative.

The V and J genes are TRBV14 and TRBJ1-1; 7 bases line up with TRBD1. V lost 6 bases to trimming and J lost 4 bases; unmatched junction nucleotides: 11. The CDR3 runs to 15 residues. Germline V gives CDR1 SGHDN, CDR2 FVKESK. CDR3 in DNA: TGTGCCAGCAGACCAGACGCGGACAGGACCACTGAAGCTTTCTTT. Its protein product is CASRPDADRTTEAFF.

This rearrangement joins TRBV5-1 to TRBJ1-2; 8 positions agree with TRBD1. After removal of 4 bases from V and 4 bases from J, the junction contained 9 bases not matched to a gene. CDR1 SGHRS and CDR2 YFSETQ come from the germline V gene. CDR3 size: 15 residues. The CDR3 here is CASSGGTGTTYGYTF. The CDR3 nucleotides read TGCGCCAGCAGCGGGGGGACAGGAACGACCTATGGCTACACCTTC.

The V call is TRBV30, the J call TRBJ2-5; no reliable D call. V dropped 5 bases and J dropped 3 bases, with 10 bases sitting between them. CDR1 GTSNPN and CDR2 SVGIG come from the germline V gene (reference sequence). This CDR3 contains 12 residues. In DNA, the CDR3 is TGTGCCTGGTTAGTCGAGGAAGAGACCCAGTACTTC. This sequence encodes CAWLVEEETQYF. Full variable domain (missing parts from reference TRBV30 and TRBJ2-5): SQTIHQWPATLVQPVGSPLSLECTVEGTSNPNLYWYRQAAGRGLQLLFYSVGIGQISSEVPQNLSASRPQDRQFILSSKKLLLSDSGFYLCAWLVEEETQYFGPGTRLLVL.

This chain links TRBV14 with TRBJ1-1, with a weak D call TRBD1 (5 bases). Trimming removed 1 base from V and 0 bases from J, with 21 bases in between. Per the germline V gene, CDR1 is SGHDN and CDR2 is FVKESK. CDR3 length equals 19 residues. Here the CDR3 reads CASSQGVLWTSGLNTEAFF. CDR3 sequence (DNA): TGTGCCAGCAGCCAAGGGGTCCTTTGGACATCAGGATTGAACACTGAAGCTTTCTTT.

The rearrangement joins TRBV5-1 to TRBJ2-7; 7 bases match TRBD1. V lost 4 bases and J lost 4; bases outside the gene matches: 14. The germline V gene has CDR1 SGHRS and CDR2 YFSETQ. This CDR3 has 16 residues. Here the CDR3 reads CASSRMPDRLSYEQYF. CDR3 sequence (DNA): TGCGCCAGCAGCCGTATGCCGGACAGGTTGTCGTACGAGCAGTACTTC.

The chain couples TRBV5-1 to TRBJ1-1, with 8 bases that match TRBD1. Germline-derived CDR1 and CDR2 are SGHRS and YFSETQ. J lost 4 bases, V lost 4 bases, and 6 bases had no gene match. The CDR3 runs 14 residues. The CDR3 nucleotides read TGCGCCAGCAGCAGCTACAGGGGGGGCACTGAAGCTTTCTTT. This encodes CASSSYRGGTEAFF.

The gene calls are TRBV25-1 and TRBJ2-1, with 8 positions matching TRBD2. CDR3 length: 17 residues. Germline-derived CDR1 and CDR2 are MGHDK and SYGVNS. With V trimmed by 1 base and J by 8 bases, 13 bases remained unmatched. In DNA form, the CDR3 reads TGTGCCAGCAGTGAATTAAAGGGTCGGGAGGGTTATTATGAGCAGTTCTTC. Translated, it gives CASSELKGREGYYEQFF.

This chain joins TRBV10-3 and TRBJ2-1; D might be TRBD1 (5 bases). The CDR3 spans 18 residues. V was pared by 3 bases and J by 0 bases, with 18 bases between. CDR1 and CDR2 (germline): ENHRY, SYGVKD. DNA for the CDR3: TGTGCCATCAGTGAACTCTGGACAACTCCAAGCTCCTACAATGAGCAGTTCTTC. It codes for CAISELWTTPSSYNEQFF.

The CDR3 protein is CASSLIQGSGYTF. The CDR3 DNA reads as TGTGCCAGCAGCCTCATTCAGGGGAGTGGCTACACCTTC. The V call is TRBV11-3, the J call TRBJ1-2; maybe TRBD1 (6 bases). This CDR3 region has 13 residues. The V end lost 5 bases, the J end lost 7 bases, and 14 bases lay between the germline ends. Germline V CDR1 and CDR2: SGHNT, YENEEA.

The V call is TRBV5-6, the J call TRBJ1-2, with 7 nucleotides matching TRBD1. CDR1 and CDR2 (germline): SGHDT, YYEEEE. There are 13 residues in the CDR3. V trimming: 6 bases; J trimming: 2 bases; junction bases outside the gene matches: 4. The CDR3 sequence: CASTFRGNYGYTF. The DNA for the CDR3 is TGTGCCAGCACCTTCAGGGGGAACTATGGCTACACCTTC. Complete variable domain (other parts from reference TRBV5-6 and TRBJ1-2): DAGVTQSPTHLIKTRGQQVTLRCSPKSGHDTVSWYQQALGQGPQFIFQYYEEEERQRGNFPDRFSGHQFPNYSSELNVNALLLGDSALYLCASTFRGNYGYTFGSGTRLTVV.

J is TRBJ2-2 and V is TRBV19; tentatively, D is TRBD2 (6 bases). The ends were cut back, 11 bases at V and 5 bases at J, with 18 bases in the middle. CDR3 length: 14 amino acids. CDR1 LNHDA and CDR2 SQIVND come from the germline V gene (reference sequence). Here the CDR3 DNA reads TGTGCCCTATCACCCCCCGGGGGAACCGGGGAGCTGTTTTTT. Its protein is CALSPPGGTGELFF.